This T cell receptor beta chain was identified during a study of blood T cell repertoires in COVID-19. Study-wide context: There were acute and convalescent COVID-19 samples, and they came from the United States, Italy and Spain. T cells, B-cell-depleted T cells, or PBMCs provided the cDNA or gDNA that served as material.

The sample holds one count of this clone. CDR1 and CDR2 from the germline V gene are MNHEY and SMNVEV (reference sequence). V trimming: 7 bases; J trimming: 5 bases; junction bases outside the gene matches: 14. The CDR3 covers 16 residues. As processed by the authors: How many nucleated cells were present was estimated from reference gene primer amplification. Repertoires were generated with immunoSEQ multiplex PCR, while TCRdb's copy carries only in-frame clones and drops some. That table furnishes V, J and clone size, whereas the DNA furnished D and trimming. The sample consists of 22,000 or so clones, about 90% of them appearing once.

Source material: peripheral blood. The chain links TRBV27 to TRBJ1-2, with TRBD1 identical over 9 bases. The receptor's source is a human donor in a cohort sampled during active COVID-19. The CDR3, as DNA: TGTGCCAGCACCTACCGGTGGACAGGGGATCGGTATGGCTACACCTTC. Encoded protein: CASTYRWTGDRYGYTF.